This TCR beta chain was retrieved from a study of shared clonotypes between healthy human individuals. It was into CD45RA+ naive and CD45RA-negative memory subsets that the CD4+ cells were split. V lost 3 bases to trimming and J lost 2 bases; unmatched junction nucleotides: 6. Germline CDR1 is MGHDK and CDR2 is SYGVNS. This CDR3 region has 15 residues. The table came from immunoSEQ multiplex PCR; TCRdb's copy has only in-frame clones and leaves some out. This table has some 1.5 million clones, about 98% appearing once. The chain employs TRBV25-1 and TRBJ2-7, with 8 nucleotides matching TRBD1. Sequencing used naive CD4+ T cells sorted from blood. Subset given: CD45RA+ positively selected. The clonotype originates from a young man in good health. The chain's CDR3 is CASSDSGQGTYEQYF. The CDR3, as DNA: TGTGCCAGCAGTGACTCTGGACAGGGTACCTACGAGCAGTACTTC.